This T cell receptor (beta chain) originates from a study of cytomegalovirus exposure and HLA in healthy donors. General study points: Most observed TCR sequences were rare, whereas some public TCRs were detected in many donors. The study listed under 200 cytomegalovirus-associated TCR beta chains. Specificity of three CMV-associated chains for CMV antigens was verified in vitro.

The assay was immunoSEQ multiplex PCR, and TCRdb's table has in-frame clones only and misses some. The repertoire holds 65,000 to 85,000 clones, with roughly 96% as singletons. Germline lookup yields CDR1 SGHTA and CDR2 FQGNSA. The CDR3 consists of 14 residues. Trimming pared 5 bases from V and 7 bases from J, leaving 14 bases between. This clone showed up just a few times. Antigen: not known. The J gene is TRBJ1-4, the V gene TRBV7-2, with D possibly matching TRBD1 (5 bases). This TCR was recovered from a woman aged 18-29 years in good health and CMV-seronegative. Sequencing was done on a sample of PBMCs. CDR3 sequence (DNA): TGTGCCAGCAGCCTGGGTCCCGGGGGTGAAAAACTGTTTTTT. This encodes CASSLGPGGEKLFF.